This TCR beta chain appears in the sequencing data of a study of T cells in Graves' hyperthyroidism and ophthalmopathy. TCR beta CDR3 regions were amplified from RNA. HTBI primers were employed in a first-round RT-PCR of the TCR CDR3. TCRdb re-derived calls from the multiplex PCR reads in MiXCR, one entry per CDR3 protein. The sample has under 800,000 distinct CDR3 sequences; 11% to 15% are singletons. This clonotype occurred many times. The study left out patients who had uncontrolled infection, other autoimmune disease, pregnancy or lactation. This CDR3 spans 15 amino acids. Germline-derived CDR1 and CDR2 are SGHRS and YFSETQ. J gave up 0 bases and V 0 bases, and 0 bases lay outside the gene matches.

This chain joins TRBV5-1 and TRBJ2-1, with TRBD2 matching 7 bases. Sample: blood. The sequence came from a woman younger than 30 with Graves' hyperthyroidism. CDR3 nucleotide sequence: TGCGCCAGCAGCTTGGGACTAGCCTCCTACAATGAGCAGTTCTTC. It encodes CASSLGLASYNEQFF.